This T cell receptor beta chain was identified during a study of blood T cell repertoires in COVID-19. Study at large: The analysed material was cDNA or gDNA that came from T cells, B-cell-depleted T cells, or PBMCs.

Original methodology: Nucleated cell number was recorded as an estimate derived from reference gene primer amplification. The data were produced by immunoSEQ multiplex PCR, yet TCRdb's version contains in-frame clones alone and is incomplete. D and trimming come from the DNA, and the V and J calls and clone size come from that table. The table shows 85,000 to 130,000 clones, with roughly nine tenths occurring only once. The V and J ends lost 2 bases and 6 bases, in that order; junction bases with no gene match: 1. The CDR3 runs 15 residues. Germline V gene lookup returns CDR1 MNHEY and CDR2 SVGEGT. The chain links TRBV6-2 or TRBV6-3 to TRBJ2-2, with 12 nucleotides matching TRBD2. This TCR derives from a human donor in a cohort sampled during active COVID-19. Sequenced: peripheral blood. CDR3 bases: TGTGCCAGCAGTTACGGGACTAGCGGGCCCGGGGAGCTGTTTTTT. Residues: CASSYGTSGPGELFF.